These 21 T cell receptor beta chains share one sample of origin, sequenced in a study of T cells and Merkel cell carcinoma outcomes. Measured with immunoSEQ multiplex PCR; TCRdb has only the in-frame clones, and not every one. In the table there are about 2,000 clones, around 89% of which are singletons. Sequences were obtained from tumor tissue from Merkel cell carcinoma. Source of these receptors: a human donor with Merkel cell carcinoma.

V gene TRBV5-1 combines with J gene TRBJ2-7; TRBD2 matches 8 bases. The V and J ends lost 2 bases and 3 bases, in that order; junction bases with no gene match: 7. Germline-derived CDR1 and CDR2 are SGHRS and YFSETQ. The length of the CDR3 is 15 residues. CDR3 sequence reads: CASSLGGGKNYEQYF. CDR3 nucleotide sequence: TGCGCCAGCAGCTTAGGCGGGGGGAAAAACTACGAGCAGTACTTC. Full variable domain (outside the CDR3, taken from reference TRBV5-1 and TRBJ2-7): KAGVTQTPRYLIKTRGQQVTLSCSPISGHRSVSWYQQTPGQGLQFLFEYFSETQRNKGNFPGRFSGRQFSNSRSEMNVSTLELGDSALYLCASSLGGGKNYEQYFGPGTRLTVT.

The chain links TRBV29-1 to TRBJ1-2; possibly TRBD1 for D (5 bases). V lost 7 bases, J lost 4 bases, and 16 bases lay in between. The CDR3 loop spans 13 amino acids. CDR1 is SQVTM and CDR2 is ANQGSEA in the germline V gene. This chain's CDR3 is CSAGGVDSYGYTF. The CDR3 bases are TGCAGCGCCGGGGGGGTAGACTCCTATGGCTACACCTTC. The complete variable domain, with remaining parts taken from reference TRBV29-1 and TRBJ1-2, reads SAVISQKPSRDICQRGTSLTIQCQVDSQVTMMFWYRQQPGQSLTLIATANQGSEATYESGFVIDKFPISRPNLTFSTLTVSNMSPEDSSIYLCSAGGVDSYGYTFGSGTRLTVV.

The chain combines TRBV29-1 with TRBJ2-7; D is perhaps TRBD1 (6 bases). Germline CDR1 is SQVTM and CDR2 is ANQGSEA. CDR3 length: 12 amino acids. Trimming took 7 bases from V and 6 from J, leaving 16 bases between them. DNA of the CDR3: TGCAGCGCCGGATCACAGGGATCCGAGCAGTACTTC. Translation gives CSAGSQGSEQYF.

This clone was observed a few times. This sequence joins TRBV7-7 and TRBJ2-5; either TRBD1 or TRBD2 may supply D (6 bases each). This CDR3 is built from 13 residues. From germline, CDR1 is SSHAT and CDR2 FNYEAQ (reference sequence). CDR3 in amino acids: CASSRGGRETQYF. For the CDR3, the DNA is TGTGCTAGCTCCCGAGGGGGGCGGGAGACCCAGTACTTC.

The chain carries TRBV6-6 and TRBJ1-2; D gene unclear. The CDR3 sequence is 14 residues long. The germline V gene has CDR1 MNHNY and CDR2 SVGAGI (reference sequence). V lost 6 bases to trimming and J lost 3 bases, with 14 bases between them. The DNA of the CDR3 is TGTGCCAGCAGCCCAACCGGGAAGGACTATGGCTACACCTTC. Amino acids: CASSPTGKDYGYTF.

V is TRBV10-3 and J is TRBJ1-1; possible D gene TRBD1, 6 bases. This CDR3 has 12 residues. The V end lost 6 bases, the J end lost 1 base, and 6 bases lay between the germline ends. Looked up from germline, CDR1 is ENHRY and CDR2 is SYGVKD. CDR3: CAIRGANTEAFF. For the CDR3, the DNA is TGTGCCATCAGGGGGGCGAACACTGAAGCTTTCTTT.

As concerns this clone: Its ends do not fully match the called genes, so a read error is possible. V usage is TRBV7-7 and J usage is TRBJ1-2, with 7 bases identical to TRBD1. CDR3 length equals 16 residues. Germline-derived CDR1 and CDR2 are SSHAT and FNYEAQ (reference sequence). The CDR3 loop is CASSPQGGVANYGYTF. For the CDR3, the DNA is TGTGCTAGCAGCCCCCAGGGGGGGGTAGCTAACTATGGCTACACCTTC.

This chain links TRBV30 with TRBJ2-1, with TRBD2 matching over 11 bases. CDR1 is GTSNPN and CDR2 is SVGIG in the germline V gene (reference sequence). The CDR3 is made up of 15 amino acids. V trimming: 5 bases; J trimming: 3 bases; junction bases outside the gene matches: 6. In DNA, the CDR3 is TGTGCCTGGGGCCGCGGGACTAGCGGCTACAATGAGCAGTTCTTC. It encodes CAWGRGTSGYNEQFF.

The V gene is TRBV5-4, the J gene TRBJ1-2; TRBD1 aligns across 8 bases. Trimming at V came to 4 bases and at J to 4 bases, leaving 6 bases not matched to a gene. CDR3 length equals 14 residues. Looked up from germline, CDR1 is SGHNT and CDR2 is YYREEE (reference sequence). CDR3 residues: CASSPWTGFYGYTF. CDR3 in DNA: TGTGCCAGCAGCCCTTGGACAGGGTTCTATGGCTACACCTTC.

The J gene is TRBJ2-3, the V gene TRBV7-6; the D is unclear. CDR1 and CDR2 (germline): SGHVS, FNYEAQ. The V end was cut by 5 bases, the J end by 2 bases, with 20 bases between. The CDR3 has 17 amino acids. This chain's CDR3 is CASSLQIPETITDTQYF. For the CDR3, the DNA is TGTGCCAGCAGCCTACAAATCCCCGAGACCATCACAGATACGCAGTATTTT.

This clone has a handful of counts. The rearrangement joins TRBV27 to TRBJ2-7; 13 bases agree with TRBD2. The length of the CDR3 is 14 residues. J was trimmed by 9 bases and V by 5 bases; bases with no gene match: 7. The germline V gene encodes CDR1 MNHEY and CDR2 SMNVEV (reference sequence). This CDR3 is CASSQGLAGRVQYF. Here the CDR3 DNA reads TGTGCCAGCAGTCAGGGACTAGCGGGAAGAGTGCAGTACTTC.

With regard to this clone: Relative to the germline gene, one junction end is altered; a read error may explain this. The chain employs TRBV5-1 and TRBJ1-2; 7 bases fit TRBD1. The CDR3 covers 14 residues. The germline V gene encodes CDR1 SGHRS and CDR2 YFSETQ. The CDR3 sequence is CVSSLIGQAGGYTF. CDR3 nucleotide sequence: TGCGTCAGCAGCTTGATAGGACAGGCGGGTGGCTACACCTTC.

The chain couples TRBV6-6 to TRBJ2-5; 13 positions match TRBD2. The V segment lost 5 bases and the J segment 2 bases; nucleotides outside the gene matches: 5. Germline V gene sequence: CDR1 MNHNY, CDR2 SVGAGI (reference sequence). The CDR3 sequence is 16 residues long. The CDR3 DNA follows: TGTGCCAGCAGTCTCCGGACTAGCGGGGGACAAGAGACCCAGTACTTC. This encodes CASSLRTSGGQETQYF.

The chain recombines TRBV30 with TRBJ2-1; tentative D call: TRBD1 (6 bases). The germline gives CDR1 GTSNPN, CDR2 SVGIG (reference sequence). V was trimmed by 0 bases and J by 10 bases, leaving 10 bases between them. The CDR3 covers 12 residues. CDR3: CAWSVTGTEQFF. CDR3 sequence (DNA): TGTGCCTGGAGTGTTACCGGGACAGAGCAGTTCTTC. Variable domain in full (rest from reference TRBV30 and TRBJ2-1): SQTIHQWPATLVQPVGSPLSLECTVEGTSNPNLYWYRQAAGRGLQLLFYSVGIGQISSEVPQNLSASRPQDRQFILSSKKLLLSDSGFYLCAWSVTGTEQFFGPGTRLTVL.

The J gene is TRBJ2-3, the V gene TRBV9; D may be TRBD1 or TRBD2 (6 bases each). The V gene's germline CDR1 is SGDLS and CDR2 YYNGEE. Trimming left V 4 bases short and J 0 bases short, with 12 bases between. The CDR3 is 15 amino acids. The CDR3 DNA reads TGTGCCAGCAGCACCACGGGGGCCAGCACAGATACGCAGTATTTT. This sequence encodes CASSTTGASTDTQYF.

The CDR3 region is CASSSRGGLADTQYF. CDR3 coding DNA: TGTGCCAGCAGCTCCCGGGGGGGCCTCGCAGATACGCAGTATTTT. This chain uses TRBV6-4 with TRBJ2-3, with 8 bases fitting TRBD2. The V gene's germline CDR1 is MRHNA and CDR2 SNTAGT. CDR3 length equals 15 residues. With V trimmed by 6 bases and J by 4 bases, 9 bases remained unmatched.

CDR3 nucleotide sequence: TGTGCCAGCAGCTTAATGGGCGGGGCCACAGATACGCAGTATTTT. This gives the protein CASSLMGGATDTQYF. The chain joins TRBV7-3 to TRBJ2-3; D perhaps matches TRBD2 (6 bases). The CDR3 has 15 amino acids. V gave up 1 base and J gave up 2 bases, with 10 bases separating them. The V gene's germline CDR1 is SGHTA and CDR2 FQGTGA.

J is TRBJ1-1 and V is TRBV5-1; D is unresolved. Germline V gives CDR1 SGHRS, CDR2 YFSETQ. This CDR3 is 13 amino acids long. The germline V and J ends were trimmed by 2 bases and 1 base, with 6 bases remaining between them. CDR3 DNA: TGCGCCAGCAGCTTCCAAGGGAACACTGAAGCTTTCTTT. It codes for CASSFQGNTEAFF.

The CDR3: CASSLTGTVSNQPQYF. The CDR3 region has the DNA TGTGCCAGCAGTTTAACCGGGACAGTAAGCAATCAGCCCCAGTATTTT. The J gene is TRBJ1-5, the V gene TRBV28, with 7 bases matching TRBD1. The closer fit of TRBJ2-3 to the DNA end suggests the J call may be wrong. The CDR3 consists of 16 residues. CDR1 and CDR2 (germline): MDHEN, SYDVKM.

The chain recombines TRBV12-5 with TRBJ2-7; D ambiguous. This CDR3 is 11 amino acids long. The V end was cut by 6 bases, the J end by 5 bases, with 8 bases between. Germline V CDR1 and CDR2: LGHNT, FRNRAP. CDR3 in amino acids: CASGPLNEQYF. The CDR3 DNA reads TGTGCTAGTGGCCCTCTCAACGAGCAGTACTTC. The variable domain in full, completed from reference TRBV12-5 and TRBJ2-7, reads DARVTQTPRHKVTEMGQEVTMRCQPILGHNTVFWYRQTMMQGLELLAYFRNRAPLDDSGMPKDRFSAEMPDATLATLKIQPSEPRDSAVYFCASGPLNEQYFGPGTRLTVT.

The chain joins TRBV7-3 to TRBJ2-7, with unresolved D. Germline assignment: CDR1 SGHTA and CDR2 FQGTGA. Trimming pared 3 bases from V and 3 bases from J, leaving 9 bases between. This CDR3 region has 13 residues. DNA of the CDR3: TGTGCCAGCAGCTTCGGCCCCTACTACGAGCAGTACTTC. This gives the protein CASSFGPYYEQYF.